The 13 T cell receptor beta chains in this list originate from one sample, sequenced in a study of T cell repertoires in cytomegalovirus infection (dated 2019 in TCRdb). These reads were obtained on an Illumina HiSeq 1500. In TCRdb, the public reads were trimmed at Q25 with fastp and aligned with MiXCR, with productive beta chains retained. Each CDR3 protein appears once, grouped with its most common genes and DNA. The sample table contains 150,000 to 200,000 distinct CDR3 sequences; only one count was recorded for approximately 14% of them. Of the sample, 25% to 30% falls within the top ten clones. Sequenced input: PBMCs. These receptor sequences come from a human donor in good health (CMV status not recorded). Some clones in this sample may be carry-over from other donors' samples.

This clonotype was counted between two and nine times. The chain has TRBV29-1 and TRBJ1-1; no clear D gene. V dropped 1 base and J dropped 11 bases, with 11 bases sitting between them. Germline values: CDR1 SQVTM, CDR2 ANQGSEA. There are 11 residues in the CDR3. The CDR3, as DNA: TGCAGCGTTGAAGGGACGGCCGGGGCTTTCTTT. Amino acid sequence: CSVEGTAGAFF.

The chain joins TRBV6-6 to TRBJ2-5, with D perhaps matching TRBD1 (6 bases). Germline CDR1 is MNHNY and CDR2 is SVGAGI (reference sequence). Trimming left V 6 bases short and J 5 bases short, with 13 bases between. The CDR3 loop spans 13 amino acids. The CDR3 protein is CASSTGQTETQYF. The DNA of the CDR3 is TGTGCCAGCAGCACCGGACAGACCGAGACCCAGTACTTC.

V is TRBV5-6 and J is TRBJ2-7, with D possibly being TRBD1 or TRBD2 (5 bases each). The CDR3 has 14 amino acids. Trimming removed 1 base from V and 3 bases from J, with 11 bases in between. The germline V gene encodes CDR1 SGHDT and CDR2 YYEEEE. The CDR3 loop reads CASSLTGRNYEQYF. The CDR3 DNA reads as TGTGCCAGCAGCTTGACGGGACGGAACTACGAGCAGTACTTC.

This chain joins TRBV29-1 and TRBJ2-1; D remains ambiguous. V dropped 5 bases and J dropped 8 bases, with 16 bases sitting between them. Germline V gene lookup returns CDR1 SQVTM and CDR2 ANQGSEA. The CDR3 extends over 13 amino acids. The CDR3 sequence: CSVFRSVGDEQFF. In nucleotides, the CDR3 is TGCAGCGTTTTTCGATCCGTAGGTGATGAGCAGTTCTTC.

This chain links TRBV2 with TRBJ1-1, with D perhaps TRBD1 (5 bases). The V gene's germline CDR1 is SNHLY and CDR2 FYNNEI. Trimming took 3 bases from V and 3 from J, leaving 8 bases between them. The CDR3 runs to 13 residues. The CDR3 loop reads CASSDGGYTEAFF. DNA for the CDR3: TGTGCCAGCAGTGATGGGGGGTACACTGAAGCTTTCTTT. The entire variable domain, with the rest obtained from reference TRBV2 and TRBJ1-1, is as follows: EPEVTQTPSHQVTQMGQEVILRCVPISNHLYFYWYRQILGQKVEFLVSFYNNEISEKSEIFDDQFSVERPDGSNFTLKIRSTKLEDSAMYFCASSDGGYTEAFFGQGTRLTVV.

At least ten counts were recorded for this clonotype. This CDR3 reads CASSFGEVQETQYF. In DNA, the CDR3 is TGTGCCAGCAGCTTCGGGGAGGTCCAAGAGACCCAGTACTTC. The chain employs TRBV11-1 and TRBJ2-5; D is perhaps TRBD2 (6 bases). This CDR3 comprises 14 residues. With 3 bases removed from V and 1 base from J, the gap between germline ends came to 9 bases. Germline CDR1 reads SGHAT; CDR2 reads FQDESV (reference sequence).

This clonotype has more than one count but fewer than ten. The chain employs TRBV29-1 and TRBJ1-1; D is unclear. V was clipped by 1 base and J by 3 bases, with 9 bases between them. Germline V gene sequence: CDR1 SQVTM, CDR2 ANQGSEA. There are 13 residues in the CDR3. This chain's CDR3 is CSVEGLRYTEAFF. As DNA, the CDR3 is TGCAGCGTTGAAGGTTTGAGGTACACTGAAGCTTTCTTT.

In regard to this clonotype: Relative to the germline gene, one junction end is altered; a read error may explain this. This chain joins TRBV7-4 and TRBJ1-1; perhaps TRBD1 as D (6 bases). CDR3 length equals 12 residues. The V gene's germline CDR1 is SGHVT and CDR2 SQSDAQ. The CDR3: CASSLQGREALF. The CDR3 DNA follows: TGTGCCAGCAGCTTACAGGGGAGGGAAGCTTTATTT.

This chain uses TRBV5-5 with TRBJ2-7; D assignment may be TRBD1 or TRBD2 (5 bases each). With 4 bases removed from V and 1 base from J, the gap between germline ends came to 15 bases. CDR3 size: 15 residues. The germline gives CDR1 SGHKS, CDR2 YYEKEE (reference sequence). The CDR3 DNA follows: TGTGCCAGCAGCCTACCCGGGACGGAATCCTACGAGCAGTACTTC. Its protein is CASSLPGTESYEQYF.

This clonotype was seen repeatedly, ten times or more. The chain links TRBV7-2 to TRBJ2-5, with 12 bases matching TRBD2. The trim removed 5 bases at V and 1 base at J, leaving 5 bases unmatched. Germline V gene lookup returns CDR1 SGHTA and CDR2 FQGNSA. The CDR3 covers 16 residues. In DNA form, the CDR3 reads TGTGCCAGCAGCCATCGGACTAGCGGGATCCAAGAGACCCAGTACTTC. The encoded protein is CASSHRTSGIQETQYF.

This clonotype was detected ten times or more. The CDR3 loop is CASSSSGGGNQPQHF. Here the CDR3 DNA reads TGTGCCAGCAGCTCCTCGGGAGGGGGCAATCAGCCCCAGCATTTT. This chain connects TRBV7-2 to TRBJ1-5; perhaps TRBD1 as D (5 bases). The V end lost 4 bases, the J end lost 2 bases, and 12 bases lay between the germline ends. CDR1 is SGHTA and CDR2 is FQGNSA in the germline V gene. The CDR3 totals 15 residues.

This clonotype has just a few counts. An end of the junction differs from the germline gene, which may be a read error. This chain joins TRBV2 and TRBJ1-6; 7 nucleotides match TRBD1. Germline values: CDR1 SNHLY, CDR2 FYNNEI. The CDR3 is 14 residues long. Here the CDR3 reads CASREGTAYSPLHF. The DNA for the CDR3 is TGTGCCAGCAGGGAAGGGACAGCGTATTCACCCCTCCACTTT.

The chain links TRBV7-2 to TRBJ1-4; D unclear. CDR3 length equals 15 residues. V was cut by 0 bases and J by 6 bases, with 11 bases left in between. CDR1 and CDR2 from the germline V gene are SGHTA and FQGNSA. The CDR3 nucleotides read TGTGCCAGCAGCTTAGCGGGAAGAAGCGATGAAAAACTGTTTTTT. It yields the protein CASSLAGRSDEKLFF.